This TCR beta chain was captured in a study of CD8 T cells in Susac syndrome. Study outcomes and limitations: The study conceded that relatively few individuals underwent its TCR sequencing and HLA analysis.

The RNA input was 0.5 to 1 ug, and it was reverse transcribed with random hexamers. Using its own MiXCR run on the immunoSEQ multiplex PCR reads, TCRdb lists one record per CDR3 protein. The sample yields about 200,000 distinct CDR3 sequences, roughly 95% seen once. The authors carried out high-throughput sequencing of TCR beta. They applied it to CD8+ and CD4+ T cells obtained from blood. Controls matched for sex and age were healthy donors. TEMRA cells were FACS-enriched, unlike CD8+ and CD4+ T cells, which were negatively isolated. On this clonotype: The antigen is not known.

CDR3 length: 14 amino acids. Unmatched junction bases numbered 5, after V lost 4 bases and J lost 7 bases. The chain employs TRBV12-3 or TRBV12-4 and TRBJ2-4, with 9 positions matching TRBD1. The sequencing input was CD4+ T cells from PBMCs. The clonotype originates from a human donor in good health. This chain's CDR3 is CASSWGQGRNIQYF. The CDR3 bases are TGTGCCAGCAGTTGGGGACAGGGAAGGAACATTCAGTACTTC.